This paragraph reports one TCR beta chain. The data stem from a study of blood T cell repertoires in COVID-19. About the study: From the United States, Italy and Spain came samples of acute and convalescent COVID-19. In each case, the material was cDNA or gDNA derived from T cells, B-cell-depleted T cells, or PBMCs.

Seattle patient enrollment occurred during active infection, with longitudinal follow-up thereafter. In the original workflow: Reference gene primer amplification gave nucleated cell count estimates. The repertoire was sequenced with immunoSEQ multiplex PCR; TCRdb's copy has only in-frame clones and lacks some. V, J and clone size are taken as reported in that table, and D and trimming were inferred from the DNA itself. This sample has about 200,000 clones; around four fifths occur once, and the top ten carry 0.95%. J was trimmed by 6 bases and V by 5 bases; bases with no gene match: 7. The CDR3 totals 14 residues. The germline CDR1 and CDR2 sequences are LNHDA and SQIVND (reference sequence).

The receptor was derived from a man aged 60 to 69 with COVID-19, enrolled during active disease. The chain has TRBV19 and TRBJ1-5; 7 positions match TRBD1. Material: peripheral blood. The chain's CDR3 is CASSSNRGSQPQHF. The CDR3 region has the DNA TGTGCCAGTAGTTCCAACAGGGGAAGTCAGCCCCAGCATTTT.